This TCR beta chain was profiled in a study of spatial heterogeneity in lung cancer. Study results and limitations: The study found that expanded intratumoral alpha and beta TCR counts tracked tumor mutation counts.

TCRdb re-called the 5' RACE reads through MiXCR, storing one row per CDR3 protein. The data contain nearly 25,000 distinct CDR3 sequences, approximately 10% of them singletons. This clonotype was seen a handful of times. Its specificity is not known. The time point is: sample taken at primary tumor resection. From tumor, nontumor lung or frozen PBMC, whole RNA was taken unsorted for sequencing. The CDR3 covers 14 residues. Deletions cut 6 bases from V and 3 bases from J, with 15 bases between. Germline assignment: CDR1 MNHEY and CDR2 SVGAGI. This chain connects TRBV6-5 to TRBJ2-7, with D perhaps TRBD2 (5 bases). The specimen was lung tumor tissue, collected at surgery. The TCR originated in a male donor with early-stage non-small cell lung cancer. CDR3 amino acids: CASRSLGVRYEQYF. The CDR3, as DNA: TGTGCCAGCAGATCGCTCGGGGTACGCTACGAGCAGTACTTC.